What follows is one TCR beta chain and its context. Using immunoSEQ multiplex PCR, the repertoire was profiled, and TCRdb retains in-frame clones only, with some absent. The sample comprises under 70,000 clones, about nine tenths of which are singletons, and about 11% rests with the top ten. The data are from a study of PD-L1 blockade in urothelial cancer. Study-wide context: Treatment start was followed by blood analysis at 3 weeks (second dose) and again at 6 weeks.

The CDR3 is 15 residues long. The V end lost 3 bases, the J end lost 4 bases, and 12 bases lay between the germline ends. CDR1 and CDR2 (germline): MGHDK, SYGVNS. The sample's time point: peripheral blood 6 weeks after treatment start. Patients' cancers were locally advanced or metastatic urothelial carcinomas. This receptor was obtained from a man aged 60 to 75 with urothelial cancer. The V gene is TRBV25-1, the J gene TRBJ1-4; no firm D call. The material sequenced was PBMCs, taken around atezolizumab (anti-PD-L1) treatment. This CDR3 reads CASSDPRSINEKLFF. In DNA form, the CDR3 reads TGTGCCAGCAGTGACCCCCGGTCGATTAATGAAAAACTGTTTTTT.